The 22 T cell receptor beta chains below were found in one sample sequenced in a study of T cell changes during pregnancy in multiple sclerosis. Profiled with immunoSEQ multiplex PCR; TCRdb holds only in-frame clones, not every one. There are some 55,000 clones in the sample; 91% occur only once, and approximately 1.2% lies in the top ten. Sequenced material: peripheral blood, taken after pregnancy. Source of these receptors: a female donor in good health, enrolled as a control in a pregnancy study.

The CDR3 spells CASRDDRGANTGELFF. In nucleotides, the CDR3 is TGTGCCAGCAGGGACGACAGGGGCGCAAACACCGGGGAGCTGTTTTTT. The chain recombines TRBV7-9 with TRBJ2-2; 8 bases match TRBD1. Germline lookup yields CDR1 SEHNR and CDR2 FQNEAQ (reference sequence). The CDR3 has 16 residues. V lost 6 bases to trimming and J lost 2 bases; unmatched junction nucleotides: 8.

As DNA, the CDR3 is TGTGCCAGCAGCTTTCTATCCTCCGGGGGAGGACCTTACAATGAGCAGTTCTTC. Translated, it gives CASSFLSSGGGPYNEQFF. J is TRBJ2-1 and V is TRBV5-6; TRBD2 might be the D (6 bases). The V end was cut by 2 bases, the J end by 4 bases, with 22 bases between. CDR1 and CDR2 (germline): SGHDT, YYEEEE. CDR3 length equals 18 residues.

The chain has TRBV4-1 and TRBJ1-2; the D gene is possibly TRBD1 (6 bases). Germline V lookup: CDR1 MGHRA, CDR2 YSYEKL. Trimming removed 3 bases from V and 6 bases from J, with 17 bases in between. This CDR3 is built from 15 residues. CDR3 loop: CASSQDGTRGDGYTF. CDR3 coding DNA: TGCGCCAGCAGCCAGGATGGGACACGGGGCGATGGCTACACCTTC.

The chain employs TRBV7-2 and TRBJ1-1; TRBD1 might be the D (6 bases). The CDR3 is made up of 15 amino acids. Per the germline V gene, CDR1 is SGHTA and CDR2 is FQGNSA. The V gene lost 0 bases and the J gene lost 1 base, with 9 bases spanning the gap. CDR3 nucleotides: TGTGCCAGCAGCTTAGCGGGGGCCTCGAACACTGAAGCTTTCTTT. It encodes CASSLAGASNTEAFF.

The chain has TRBV4-1 and TRBJ2-1; 10 bases line up with TRBD2. The CDR3 runs 15 residues. Germline CDR1 MGHRA, CDR2 YSYEKL. The J segment lost 4 bases and the V segment lost 5 bases, leaving 5 bases of the junction unmatched. CDR3 coding DNA: TGCGCCAGCAGCTCCCTAGCGGGGGAGTACAATGAGCAGTTCTTC. Protein product: CASSSLAGEYNEQFF.

V and J are TRBV29-1 and TRBJ1-2; D unresolved. CDR1 is SQVTM and CDR2 is ANQGSEA in the germline V gene. CDR3 length: 10 residues. Trimming took 3 bases from V and 5 from J, leaving 4 bases between them. Here the CDR3 DNA reads TGCAGCGTTGACGAGTATGGCTACACCTTC. It translates to CSVDEYGYTF. Using reference TRBV29-1 and TRBJ1-2 for the parts outside the CDR3, the full variable domain is SAVISQKPSRDICQRGTSLTIQCQVDSQVTMMFWYRQQPGQSLTLIATANQGSEATYESGFVIDKFPISRPNLTFSTLTVSNMSPEDSSIYLCSVDEYGYTFGSGTRLTVV.

V gene TRBV20-1 combines with J gene TRBJ2-7; D is undetermined. This CDR3 comprises 11 residues. Deletions cut 1 base from V and 5 bases from J, with 6 bases between. CDR1 is DFQATT and CDR2 is SNEGSKA in the germline V gene (reference sequence). The CDR3 nucleotides are TGCAGTGCTAGAGTCCAGGACGAGCAGTACTTC. It is translated as CSARVQDEQYF.

CDR3 DNA: TGTGCCAGCAGCCCTATTGTACGGGGGACCTACGAGCAGTACTTC. Amino acid sequence: CASSPIVRGTYEQYF. This chain connects TRBV5-6 to TRBJ2-7; D might be TRBD2 (6 bases). Trimming cost V 4 bases and J 2 bases, with 16 bases left between them. From germline, CDR1 is SGHDT and CDR2 YYEEEE. The CDR3 has 15 residues.

This chain links TRBV6-1 with TRBJ2-7; 11 bases line up with TRBD1. This CDR3 has 15 amino acids. V shed 10 bases, J shed 3 bases, and the junction held 11 bases outside the gene matches. Germline V lookup: CDR1 MNHNS, CDR2 SASEGT. Here the CDR3 DNA reads TGTGCCACAGGACAGGGGGCAAAAGTTGACTACGAGCAGTACTTC. Amino acids: CATGQGAKVDYEQYF.

This chain joins TRBV4-1 and TRBJ2-1; D remains ambiguous. Germline CDR1 MGHRA, CDR2 YSYEKL. The V and J ends lost 4 bases and 0 bases respectively, with 10 bases between them. The CDR3 is 15 residues long. The CDR3 region has the DNA TGCGCCAGCAGCCCACTCGATCTCTCCTACAATGAGCAGTTCTTC. This codes for CASSPLDLSYNEQFF.

The rearrangement links TRBV2 to TRBJ1-5, with D tentatively TRBD1 (5 bases). Deletions cut 4 bases from V and 7 bases from J, with 5 bases between. Germline V lookup: CDR1 SNHLY, CDR2 FYNNEI. This CDR3 has 11 amino acids. This chain's CDR3 is CASSGGQPQHF. CDR3 coding DNA: TGTGCCAGCAGTGGGGGCCAGCCCCAGCATTTT.

The chain employs TRBV25-1 and TRBJ2-1; 8 positions agree with TRBD2. Losses at the gene ends were 5 bases for V and 4 bases for J; bases not matched to a gene: 7. Germline CDR1 reads MGHDK; CDR2 reads SYGVNS. The CDR3 loop spans 15 amino acids. The CDR3 sequence is CASSSLADSYNEQFF. Here the CDR3 DNA reads TGTGCCAGCAGTTCACTAGCGGATAGTTACAATGAGCAGTTCTTC. Based on the CDR3 plus reference TRBV25-1 and TRBJ2-1, the full variable domain is EADIYQTPRYLVIGTGKKITLECSQTMGHDKMYWYQQDPGMELHLIHYSYGVNSTEKGDLSSESTVSRIRTEHFPLTLESARPSHTSQYLCASSSLADSYNEQFFGPGTRLTVL.

The gene calls are TRBV7-2 and TRBJ2-7; perhaps TRBD2 as D (6 bases). V lost 4 bases and J 3 bases, leaving 13 bases between the germline ends. This CDR3 is 14 amino acids long. The germline CDR1 and CDR2 sequences are SGHTA and FQGNSA. The CDR3 region is CASSSWDGGYEQYF. The CDR3 DNA reads as TGTGCCAGCAGCTCCTGGGACGGGGGCTACGAGCAGTACTTC.

This sequence joins TRBV29-1 and TRBJ2-7, with a tentative D call TRBD1 (5 bases). The CDR3 consists of 12 residues. Germline V CDR1 and CDR2: SQVTM, ANQGSEA. The V end lost 4 bases, the J end lost 4 bases, and 11 bases lay between the germline ends. This chain's CDR3 is CSVGQRSYEQYF. As DNA, the CDR3 is TGCAGCGTTGGACAGCGAAGTTACGAGCAGTACTTC.

The table lists this clone with a few counts. V usage is TRBV30 and J usage is TRBJ1-1; D uncertain. CDR3 length: 14 residues. V dropped 0 bases and J dropped 1 base, with 9 bases sitting between them. Germline-derived CDR1 and CDR2 are GTSNPN and SVGIG (reference sequence). The CDR3 coding sequence is TGTGCCTGGAGTGTAGGACTTACGAACACTGAAGCTTTCTTT. It translates to CAWSVGLTNTEAFF.

This chain connects TRBV12-5 to TRBJ1-1, with D possibly being TRBD1 (5 bases). V lost 8 bases to trimming and J lost 2 bases, with 18 bases between them. Germline V CDR1 and CDR2: LGHNT, FRNRAP. This CDR3 has 15 residues. The CDR3 DNA reads as TGTGCTAGTAGTCCCACATATCAGGGAAACACTGAAGCTTTCTTT. Protein: CASSPTYQGNTEAFF.

The J gene is TRBJ1-5, the V gene TRBV2; perhaps TRBD1 as D (6 bases). The germline V gene has CDR1 SNHLY and CDR2 FYNNEI. The CDR3 is made up of 15 amino acids. Trimming stripped 2 bases from V and 2 bases from J, with 10 bases between. CDR3 residues: CASSEWSGGNQPQHF. The CDR3, as DNA: TGTGCCAGCAGTGAATGGTCAGGGGGCAATCAGCCCCAGCATTTT.

The DNA for the CDR3 is TGTGCCAGCAGCCGAGAAGCAGGCACTGAAGCTTTCTTT. It is translated as CASSREAGTEAFF. This chain connects TRBV5-4 to TRBJ1-1; D ambiguous. The CDR3 runs to 13 residues. With 4 bases removed from V and 4 bases from J, the gap between germline ends came to 11 bases. Germline V gives CDR1 SGHNT, CDR2 YYREEE (reference sequence).

This chain connects TRBV7-9 to TRBJ1-2; D gene unclear. The CDR3 consists of 13 residues. CDR1 and CDR2 from the germline V gene are SEHNR and FQNEAQ (reference sequence). Trimming removed 2 bases at V and 8 bases at J, with 12 bases between. The CDR3 nucleotides read TGTGCCAGCAGCTTATATGCACCGAGGGGCTACACCTTC. Its protein product is CASSLYAPRGYTF.

This chain joins TRBV28 and TRBJ1-1, with 7 nucleotides matching TRBD1. V shed 2 bases, J shed 3 bases, and the junction held 3 bases outside the gene matches. The CDR3 has 14 amino acids. The germline CDR1 and CDR2 sequences are MDHEN and SYDVKM. This CDR3 is CASSLRDSYTEAFF. The CDR3, as DNA: TGTGCCAGCAGTTTAAGGGACAGCTACACTGAAGCTTTCTTT.

This sequence joins TRBV27 and TRBJ2-6; tentative D call: TRBD2 (5 bases). This CDR3 contains 15 residues. Trimming took off 8 bases at V and 4 bases at J, with 15 bases between the two ends. Germline values: CDR1 MNHEY, CDR2 SMNVEV (reference sequence). CDR3 in DNA: TGTGCCAGCCGGAGGTGGGTCTCGGGGGCCAACGTCCTGACTTTC. It specifies CASRRWVSGANVLTF.

The chain recombines TRBV9 with TRBJ1-6; no definite D call. The germline gives CDR1 SGDLS, CDR2 YYNGEE. The length of the CDR3 is 14 residues. The V end lost 3 bases, the J end lost 10 bases, and 14 bases lay between the germline ends. The CDR3 coding sequence is TGTGCCAGCAGCGAGACCATCCGCGGGTCACCCCTCCACTTT. Translated: CASSETIRGSPLHF.